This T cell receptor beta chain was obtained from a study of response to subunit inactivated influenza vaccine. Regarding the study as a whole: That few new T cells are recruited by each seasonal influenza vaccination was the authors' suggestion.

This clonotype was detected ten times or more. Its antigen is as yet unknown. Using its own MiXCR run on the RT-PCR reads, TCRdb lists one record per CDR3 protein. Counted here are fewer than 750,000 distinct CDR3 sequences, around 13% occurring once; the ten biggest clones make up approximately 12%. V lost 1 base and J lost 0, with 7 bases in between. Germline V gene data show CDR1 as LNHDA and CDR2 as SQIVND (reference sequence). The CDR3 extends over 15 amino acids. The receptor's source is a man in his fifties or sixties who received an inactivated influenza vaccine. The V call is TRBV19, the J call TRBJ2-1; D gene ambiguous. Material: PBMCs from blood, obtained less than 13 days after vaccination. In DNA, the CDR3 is TGTGCCAGTAGTATAGGGTGGTTCTCCTACAATGAGCAGTTCTTC. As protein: CASSIGWFSYNEQFF.